This T cell receptor beta chain was identified during a study of CD8+ T cells in alopecia areata. Starting from PBMCs, sorting isolated CD4+ and CD8+ T cells. The CDR3 has 13 residues. Trimming took 4 bases from V and 5 from J, leaving 10 bases between them. Germline V CDR1 and CDR2: SGHDT, YYEEEE. A word on this clone: Antigen: not known.

Study results and caveats: Scalp samples also yield sequences of resident alphabeta T cells from normal skin. In lesional scalp, particularly from alopecia totalis/universalis, clonality was higher than in normal scalp.

Extraction and reverse transcription of RNA yielded cDNA as the sequencing template. Profiling relied on immunoSEQ multiplex PCR, and the TCRdb table lists in-frame clones only, not all of them. The top ten clones hold just over 35% of a sample with roughly 150,000 clones, less than 65% of them seen once. Sequencing was performed on CD8+ T cells sorted from blood. V and J are TRBV5-6 and TRBJ2-1, with a tentative D call TRBD2 (5 bases). This TCR came from a human donor in good health. This chain's CDR3 is CASSKSGNNEQFF. The CDR3 DNA reads as TGTGCCAGCAGCAAAAGCGGAAACAATGAGCAGTTCTTC.